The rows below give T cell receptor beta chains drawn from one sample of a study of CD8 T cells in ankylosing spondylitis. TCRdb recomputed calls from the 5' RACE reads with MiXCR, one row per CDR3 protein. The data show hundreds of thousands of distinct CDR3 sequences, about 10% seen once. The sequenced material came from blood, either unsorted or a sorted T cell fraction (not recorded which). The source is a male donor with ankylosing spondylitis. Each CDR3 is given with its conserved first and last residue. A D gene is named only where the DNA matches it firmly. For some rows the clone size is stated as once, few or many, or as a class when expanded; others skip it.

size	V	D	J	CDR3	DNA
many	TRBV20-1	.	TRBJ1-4	CSARRTAMNEKLFF	TGCAGTGCTAGGAGGACAGCTATGAATGAAAAACTGTTTTTT
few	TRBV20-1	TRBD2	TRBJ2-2	CSTSGRGVTGELFF	TGCAGTACCTCGGGGAGGGGTGTCACCGGGGAGCTGTTTTTT
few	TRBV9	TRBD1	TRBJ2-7	CASSVGGAGGIYEQYF	TGTGCCAGCAGCGTAGGGGGAGCAGGGGGCATCTACGAGCAGTACTTC
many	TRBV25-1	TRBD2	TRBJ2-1	CASSAPPTRGSYNEQFF	TGTGCCAGCAGTGCACCGCCTACTCGCGGGAGTTACAATGAGCAGTTCTTC
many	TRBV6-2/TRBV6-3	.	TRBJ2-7	CASSSGGVYEQYF	TGTGCCAGCAGTTCAGGAGGGGTCTACGAGCAGTACTTC
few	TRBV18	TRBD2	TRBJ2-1	CASSRTSRRDNEQFF	TGTGCCAGCTCCCGGACTAGCAGGAGGGATAATGAGCAGTTCTTC
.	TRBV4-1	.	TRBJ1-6	CASSLRTVGIVSSPLHF	TGCGCCAGCAGCCTACGGACAGTCGGGATAGTAAGTTCACCCCTCCACTTT
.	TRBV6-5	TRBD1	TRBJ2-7	CAGSSWDRTYEQYF	TGTGCCGGCAGTTCGTGGGACAGGACCTACGAGCAGTACTTC
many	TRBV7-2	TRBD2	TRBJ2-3	CAVQTSGNTDTQYF	TGTGCCGTTCAGACTAGCGGGAACACAGATACGCAGTATTTT
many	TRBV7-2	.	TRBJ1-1	CASSFLQTPDAFF	TGTGCCAGCAGCTTTCTTCAAACCCCTGATGCTTTCTTT